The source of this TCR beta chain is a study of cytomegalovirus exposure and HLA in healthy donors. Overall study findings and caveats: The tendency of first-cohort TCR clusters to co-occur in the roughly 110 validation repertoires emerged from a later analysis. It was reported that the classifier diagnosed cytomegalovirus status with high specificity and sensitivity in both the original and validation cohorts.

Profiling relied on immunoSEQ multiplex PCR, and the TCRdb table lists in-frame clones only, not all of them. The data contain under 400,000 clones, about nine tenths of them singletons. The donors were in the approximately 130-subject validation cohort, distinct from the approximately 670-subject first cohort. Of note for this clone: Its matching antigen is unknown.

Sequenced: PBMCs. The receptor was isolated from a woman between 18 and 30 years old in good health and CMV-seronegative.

The CDR3 region is CASSDDGQAGRQYF. Here the CDR3 DNA reads TGTGCCAGCAGTGACGACGGACAGGCAGGCCGTCAGTACTTC. The chain combines TRBV6-4 with TRBJ2-7; 7 bases are shared with TRBD1. J was trimmed by 10 bases and V by 2 bases; bases with no gene match: 11. Germline CDR1 is MRHNA and CDR2 is SNTAGT. The CDR3 extends over 14 amino acids.